These T cell receptor beta chains were read from a single sample in a study of blood T cell repertoires in COVID-19. Profiling relied on immunoSEQ multiplex PCR, and the TCRdb table lists in-frame clones only, not all of them. This sample carries about 300,000 clones, just over 85% of them seen once, and the ten largest clones take about 4.1%. The source material was PBMCs or T cells enriched from blood (not recorded which). Every receptor here comes from a man aged 30 to 45 who had recovered from COVID-19. The CDR3 runs from the conserved cysteine through the conserved F or W. The D gene is left open where the match is weak. Size is omitted from some rows. Given values are once, few, many or a class for expanded clones.

DNA: TGTGCCAGCAGCTGGGCTCCTAGCACAGATACGCAGTATTTT; CDR3: CASSWAPSTDTQYF; size: NA; D: NA; J: TRBJ2-3; V: TRBV5-6
DNA: TGCGCCAGCAGCTTGGCAGGTAGCGGGAGCGGTTTCGATGAGCAGTTCTTC; CDR3: CASSLAGSGSGFDEQFF; size: NA; D: TRBD2; J: TRBJ2-1; V: TRBV5-1
DNA: TGTGCCAGCGCATCTCAGCCTAGCGCGACCTACGAGCAGTACTTC; CDR3: CASASQPSATYEQYF; size: NA; D: NA; J: TRBJ2-7; V: TRBV2
DNA: TGTGCCAGTAGTACGACAGTGAACACTGAAGCTTTCTTT; CDR3: CASSTTVNTEAFF; size: NA; D: NA; J: TRBJ1-1; V: TRBV19
DNA: TGTGCCAGCAGCCAAGATCGGGGAGACTCTGGAAACACCATATATTTT; CDR3: CASSQDRGDSGNTIYF; size: NA; D: NA; J: TRBJ1-3; V: TRBV3-1/TRBV3-2
DNA: TGCAGCGCCATGGGTTGGGGGGGCTCCTACGAGCAGTACTTC; CDR3: CSAMGWGGSYEQYF; size: NA; D: TRBD2; J: TRBJ2-7; V: TRBV29-1
DNA: TGTGCCAGCAGTCCCCCAGCGGGCTATGGCTACACCTTC; CDR3: CASSPPAGYGYTF; size: NA; D: NA; J: TRBJ1-2; V: TRBV28
DNA: TGTGCCAGCAGCCAAGACGTGGGGACACAGGCAACTAATGAAAAACTGTTTTTT; CDR3: CASSQDVGTQATNEKLFF; size: NA; D: NA; J: TRBJ1-4; V: TRBV14
DNA: TGTGCCAGCTCCGCACCCCTCGGGGGGAGCAAAAACATTCAGTACTTC; CDR3: CASSAPLGGSKNIQYF; size: NA; D: NA; J: TRBJ2-4; V: TRBV21-1
DNA: TGTGCCAGCAGCTTGGGGGCGACCCAACGGGGCTACACCTTC; CDR3: CASSLGATQRGYTF; size: NA; D: NA; J: TRBJ1-2; V: TRBV5-8
DNA: TGTGCCAGCAGTTTAGGGGGGGCAGGGTCAGATACGCAGTATTTT; CDR3: CASSLGGAGSDTQYF; size: once; D: NA; J: TRBJ2-3; V: TRBV28
DNA: TGTGCCAGCAGAACCTCCGGGACAGGGGTATCCGAGCAGTACTTC; CDR3: CASRTSGTGVSEQYF; size: NA; D: TRBD1; J: TRBJ2-7; V: TRBV6-5
DNA: TGTGCCAGTAGTATACCAGGGGGCTTCTCTGGAAACACCATATATTTT; CDR3: CASSIPGGFSGNTIYF; size: few; D: TRBD1; J: TRBJ1-3; V: TRBV19
DNA: TGCGCCAGCAGCTTGGGACCCACAGGGAGCTCCCAAGAGACCCAGTACTTC; CDR3: CASSLGPTGSSQETQYF; size: few; D: NA; J: TRBJ2-5; V: TRBV5-1
DNA: TGTGCCAGCAGCTTAGATACCCTACAGGGTCGAACTGAAGCTTTCTTT; CDR3: CASSLDTLQGRTEAFF; size: NA; D: NA; J: TRBJ1-1; V: TRBV7-2
DNA: TGTGCCACCAGTCGTGACAGCAGCAATCAGCCCCAGCATTTT; CDR3: CATSRDSSNQPQHF; size: NA; D: NA; J: TRBJ1-5; V: TRBV24-1
DNA: TGCGCCAGCAGGGGGGGGATCCAAGAGACCCAGTACTTC; CDR3: CASRGGIQETQYF; size: NA; D: TRBD2; J: TRBJ2-5; V: TRBV5-1
DNA: TGCGCCAGCAGCTTACTAGCGGGGAGGAACACCGGGGAGCTGTTTTTT; CDR3: CASSLLAGRNTGELFF; size: NA; D: TRBD2; J: TRBJ2-2; V: TRBV5-1
DNA: TGTGCCAGCTCACCCGGTTGGCAAGAGACCCAGTACTTC; CDR3: CASSPGWQETQYF; size: NA; D: NA; J: TRBJ2-5; V: TRBV18
DNA: TGTGCCAGTAGTTCAGCGGGGGGGCCGAAGGAGACCCAGTACTTC; CDR3: CASSSAGGPKETQYF; size: NA; D: TRBD2; J: TRBJ2-5; V: TRBV19
DNA: TGTGCCAGCAGCCAGTTGACAGGGGCCAGGGGAGTTAGATCCTACGAGCAGTACTTC; CDR3: CASSQLTGARGVRSYEQYF; size: NA; D: TRBD1; J: TRBJ2-7; V: TRBV27
DNA: TGTGCCAGCAGTTACGACAGCTATAATCAGCCCCAGCATTTT; CDR3: CASSYDSYNQPQHF; size: few; D: NA; J: TRBJ1-5; V: TRBV6-6
DNA: TGCGCCAGCAGCCTCCCCCGTTCCGGACTAGCTACTGAGCAGTTCTTC; CDR3: CASSLPRSGLATEQFF; size: NA; D: TRBD2; J: TRBJ2-1; V: TRBV4-1
DNA: TGTGCCAGCAGCCGAAAGACAGGGGATGAAGCTTTCTTT; CDR3: CASSRKTGDEAFF; size: once; D: TRBD1; J: TRBJ1-1; V: TRBV3-1/TRBV3-2
DNA: TGCGCCAGCAGCGGTGGGACACCCGTTGATACGCAGTATTTT; CDR3: CASSGGTPVDTQYF; size: NA; D: NA; J: TRBJ2-3; V: TRBV10-1
DNA: TGTGCCAGCAGTTTAGATCCACCAGGAGGCTACGAGCAGTACTTC; CDR3: CASSLDPPGGYEQYF; size: NA; D: NA; J: TRBJ2-7; V: TRBV11-3
DNA: TGTGCCAGCAGTTATAGGCGACAGACCTTCCTCACTGAAGCTTTCTTT; CDR3: CASSYRRQTFLTEAFF; size: once; D: NA; J: TRBJ1-1; V: TRBV27
DNA: TGTGCCAGCAGTACCCGGGATTCCCCCGGCACTGAAGCTTTCTTT; CDR3: CASSTRDSPGTEAFF; size: NA; D: NA; J: TRBJ1-1; V: TRBV28
DNA: TGTGCCTGGAGTCGTCCGACTAGGGGCACAGATACGCAGTATTTT; CDR3: CAWSRPTRGTDTQYF; size: NA; D: NA; J: TRBJ2-3; V: TRBV30
DNA: TGTGCCAGCAGCTCTCCTCGGACTGATCCTAGCACAGATACGCAGTATTTT; CDR3: CASSSPRTDPSTDTQYF; size: NA; D: NA; J: TRBJ2-3; V: TRBV7-9
DNA: TGTGCCAGCGCACCGGGGACAGGGAGAGGGGAGACCCAGTACTTC; CDR3: CASAPGTGRGETQYF; size: NA; D: TRBD1; J: TRBJ2-5; V: TRBV18
DNA: TGTGCCAGCAGCTCCGGTAGAGCGGGGTGGCGGACCGGGGAGCTGTTTTTT; CDR3: CASSSGRAGWRTGELFF; size: once; D: TRBD2; J: TRBJ2-2; V: TRBV13
DNA: TGTGCCAGCAGCTTAGCATCAGTTGGTGGTTCGAAGAACACTGAAGCTTTCTTT; CDR3: CASSLASVGGSKNTEAFF; size: NA; D: NA; J: TRBJ1-1; V: TRBV11-3
DNA: TGTGCCAGTAGTATCCAGAGGGCTGACGATAATTCACCCCTCCACTTT; CDR3: CASSIQRADDNSPLHF; size: NA; D: NA; J: TRBJ1-6; V: TRBV19
DNA: TGCAGCGTTGAACTACAGGGACCTAATGAAAAACTGTTTTTT; CDR3: CSVELQGPNEKLFF; size: few; D: NA; J: TRBJ1-4; V: TRBV29-1
DNA: TGTGCCAGCAGCTCCCAGGGTTCCGGTCCCTACGAGCAGTACTTC; CDR3: CASSSQGSGPYEQYF; size: NA; D: NA; J: TRBJ2-7; V: TRBV7-6
DNA: TGTGCCACCAGCAGAGGGCTAGCGGGAGACGATGAGCAGTTCTTC; CDR3: CATSRGLAGDDEQFF; size: NA; D: TRBD2; J: TRBJ2-1; V: TRBV15
DNA: TGTGCCAGCAGCGGGGACAGTGTAGCGGATACGCAGTATTTT; CDR3: CASSGDSVADTQYF; size: NA; D: TRBD1; J: TRBJ2-3; V: TRBV2
DNA: TGTGCCAGCAGCCCCCGGGACACCCACACCGGGGAGCTGTTTTTT; CDR3: CASSPRDTHTGELFF; size: NA; D: NA; J: TRBJ2-2; V: TRBV7-8
DNA: TGCGCCAGCAGCCAAGATCGGAGCCTCCGCGGGCAGCCCCAGCATTTT; CDR3: CASSQDRSLRGQPQHF; size: once; D: NA; J: TRBJ1-5; V: TRBV4-1
DNA: TGTGCCAGCAGTTCCGGCCTGACACTCTCCTACGAGCAGTACTTC; CDR3: CASSSGLTLSYEQYF; size: once; D: NA; J: TRBJ2-7; V: TRBV6-5
DNA: TGTGCCTGGAGTTGGGGATCGACTAGCCCTCGGTACAATGAGCAGTTCTTC; CDR3: CAWSWGSTSPRYNEQFF; size: NA; D: TRBD2; J: TRBJ2-1; V: TRBV30
DNA: TGTGCCAGCAGCCAGGCAAGACAGCACAATCAGCCCCAGCATTTT; CDR3: CASSQARQHNQPQHF; size: NA; D: NA; J: TRBJ1-5; V: TRBV4-2
DNA: TGTGCCAGCAGCCGCGGGAGGGTTGAAAAACTGTTTTTT; CDR3: CASSRGRVEKLFF; size: NA; D: NA; J: TRBJ1-4; V: TRBV7-9
DNA: TGTGCCAGCAGGGTGGAGGGGACCGGGACAGATACGCAGTATTTT; CDR3: CASRVEGTGTDTQYF; size: NA; D: NA; J: TRBJ2-3; V: TRBV7-9
DNA: TGTGCCAGCAGTCGGGACAGGCTTTATGGCTACACCTTC; CDR3: CASSRDRLYGYTF; size: NA; D: TRBD1; J: TRBJ1-2; V: TRBV27
DNA: TGTGCCAGCAGCGTAGACGGGGGTACAGATACGCAGTATTTT; CDR3: CASSVDGGTDTQYF; size: NA; D: NA; J: TRBJ2-3; V: TRBV9
DNA: TGTGCCAGCAGCCGCCTTCGGCCAGGGGCCGGTACTGAAGCTTTCTTT; CDR3: CASSRLRPGAGTEAFF; size: NA; D: NA; J: TRBJ1-1; V: TRBV7-9
DNA: TGTGCCAGCAGCCCTACGGGGGGGGGTGTGGTTTATAGCAATCAGCCCCAGCATTTT; CDR3: CASSPTGGGVVYSNQPQHF; size: NA; D: NA; J: TRBJ1-5; V: TRBV27
DNA: TGTGCCAGCTCACGCCTTTCCGTTCAGGGGGTTTCCTACGAGCAGTACTTC; CDR3: CASSRLSVQGVSYEQYF; size: NA; D: TRBD1; J: TRBJ2-7; V: TRBV18
DNA: TGTGCCAGCATCGGGAGGGGGACGTACGAGCAGTACTTC; CDR3: CASIGRGTYEQYF; size: NA; D: TRBD2; J: TRBJ2-7; V: TRBV2
DNA: TGTGCCAGTAGTATCCAAACAGGCCACTGGGACAGGGGGAATGAAAAACTGTTTTTT; CDR3: CASSIQTGHWDRGNEKLFF; size: few; D: TRBD1; J: TRBJ1-4; V: TRBV19
DNA: TGTGCCTGGAGTAGGACAGGGGGAGCCGGTGACGAGCAGTACTTC; CDR3: CAWSRTGGAGDEQYF; size: NA; D: TRBD1; J: TRBJ2-7; V: TRBV30
DNA: TGTGCCACCAGCAGAGATGTAGGGGAGCCCCAGCATTTT; CDR3: CATSRDVGEPQHF; size: NA; D: NA; J: TRBJ1-5; V: TRBV15
DNA: TGTGCCAGCAGTTTTTCCGGGATAGCTAACTATGGCTACACCTTC; CDR3: CASSFSGIANYGYTF; size: NA; D: NA; J: TRBJ1-2; V: TRBV28